The entry that follows covers one TCR beta chain sequence. What this receptor recognizes is not known. One base away there is no much larger clone; base qualities are not given. Genomic DNA was extracted from sorted cells with the QIAGEN DNeasy Blood and Tissue Kit for TCRbeta CDR3 sequencing. High-throughput TCRbeta CDR3 sequencing was carried out commercially through immunoSEQ, with PCR amplification with bias correction and internal controls included. The paper's data handling went like this. Unique productive TCRbeta sequences were defined by CDR3 nucleotide sequence where primers matched, otherwise by CDR3 amino acid sequence with Vbeta and Jbeta genes. As a correction for sorting error, sequences shared between sorted populations at a frequency ratio of 2:1 or less were discarded, and the remaining shared sequences were assigned to the higher population. A sequence was defined as donor-reactive if the sequence was expanded at least 5-fold in CFSE-low cells compared with unstimulated cells and had a frequency of at least 0.01% in CFSE-low cells. Jensen-Shannon divergence, calculated on the top 100 TCRbeta sequences ranked by frequency, was used to quantify repertoire divergence. For samples with multiple sequencing runs, sorting error was corrected in each run separately before the runs were combined. Imported from immuneACCESS, the table was reduced by TCRdb to in-frame sequences with V and J called. These copies leave out some clones; in studies compared against another copy, an unresolved V gene accounts for under half, and the cause of the remainder is not known. The DNA was the basis for D and trimming; V, J and clone size are from that table. The sample records more than 12,000 clones, around 80% of which are singletons. The ten largest clones take up 1.5% to 2% of the sample.

These data are taken from a study of Tregs in tolerant kidney transplant recipients (dated by TCRdb to about 2019). With respect to the entire study: Related donors were used in the transplants with nonmyeloablative bone marrow transplantation, and mixed chimerism was transient in the human trials. Before combined kidney and bone marrow transplantation, this study identified donor-specific regulatory T cells using TCRbeta sequencing and then followed those same cells after transplant.

Summary of the overall study and its limitations: Biological reproducibility was not directly addressed, though technical replication error appeared minimal. The most biologically relevant and donor-specific TCRbeta repertoire appeared to be identified by expanding Tregs with activated donor B cells. Donor-specific Treg expansion was found to exceed global Treg expansion in tolerant patients, suggesting antigen-driven rather than nonspecific expansion. Because only a small number of patients were included, the study had limitations, and the results will need to be validated in larger populations as well as under other immunosuppression protocols. For some patients the PCR primers changed over time, which made it impossible to compare the samples from those patients at the nucleotide level.

The time point label of this sample denotes: blood sample drawn before combined kidney and bone marrow transplant. Thawed PBMCs were FACS-sorted into unstimulated Tregs (CD4+CD25+CD127-), CD4+ non-Tregs (CD4+CD25-), CD4 cells and CD8 cells. Prior to Treg sorting, thawed PBMCs were rested overnight with about 210 IU/ml IL-2 at 37 degrees C. A few combined kidney and bone marrow transplant recipients from the ITN036ST trial were included as patients, and samples were available only from these trial subjects. Healthy control blood was processed by Ficoll density gradient to PBMCs and cryopreserved; patient PBMCs were collected before and after transplant. Sequencing was performed on Tregs from blood, taken before the transplant. This clonotype was obtained from a human donor who received a combined kidney and bone marrow transplant.

The CDR3 loop reads CASSLWNSPYGYTF. The nucleotide sequence reads as follows: TGTGCCAGTAGTCTATGGAACAGCCCCTATGGCTACACCTTC. Recombination linked TRBV19 to TRBJ1-2, with the D gene not clear enough to name. The CDR3 runs 14 residues from the cysteine to the phenylalanine. Kept here is only the CDR3 DNA, which spans 42 bases and is read in frame from base 1. In the germline V gene (reference sequence), CDR1 corresponds to LNHDA and CDR2 to SQIVND. At the junction V is shortened by 5 bases and J by 4 bases, with 14 bases in between.